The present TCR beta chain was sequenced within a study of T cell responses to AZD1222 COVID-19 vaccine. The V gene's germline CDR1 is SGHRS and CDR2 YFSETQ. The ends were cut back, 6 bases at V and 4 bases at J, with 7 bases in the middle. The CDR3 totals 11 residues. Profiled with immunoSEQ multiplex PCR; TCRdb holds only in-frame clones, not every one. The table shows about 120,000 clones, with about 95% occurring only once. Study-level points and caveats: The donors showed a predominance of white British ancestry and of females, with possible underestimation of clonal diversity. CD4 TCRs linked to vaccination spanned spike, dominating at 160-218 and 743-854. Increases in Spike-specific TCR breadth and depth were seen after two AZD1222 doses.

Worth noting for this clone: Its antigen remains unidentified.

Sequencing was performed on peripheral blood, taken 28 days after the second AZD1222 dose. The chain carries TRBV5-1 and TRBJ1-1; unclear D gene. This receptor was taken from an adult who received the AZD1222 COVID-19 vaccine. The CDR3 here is CASKRSTEAFF. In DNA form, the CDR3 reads TGCGCCAGCAAACGCTCCACTGAAGCTTTCTTT.